This T cell receptor (beta chain) was retrieved from a study of blood T cell repertoires in COVID-19. Those who participated ranged in age from roughly 18 to 89 years and resided in 20 to 25 US areas. Categorization into cohorts depended on clinical history that participants reported. Two negative PCRs, clearance, or symptom resolution had been documented for recovered Cohort 3 donors. TCRdb keeps only in-frame clones here, not all; method: immunoSEQ multiplex PCR. The table lists under 300,000 clones, 85% to 90% of them singletons. With 4 bases clipped from V and 8 bases from J, the junction kept 5 bases outside the gene matches. The CDR3 runs to 13 residues. Germline V CDR1 and CDR2: WSHSY, SAAADI.

This receptor was taken from a man between 18 and 29 years old who had recovered from COVID-19. The specimen was PBMCs or T cells enriched from blood (not recorded which). This chain connects TRBV10-2 to TRBJ1-2, with 9 bases identical to TRBD1. The DNA of the CDR3 is TGCGCCAGCAGTGGCGGGACAGGGAACGGCTACACCTTC. This codes for CASSGGTGNGYTF.